The 10 T cell receptor beta chains below were found in one sample sequenced in a study of T cells after yellow fever vaccination. TCRdb re-called the 5' RACE reads with MiXCR, one entry per CDR3 protein. The repertoire consists of some 300,000 distinct CDR3 sequences, with 8.7% occurring once and the leading ten covering 3% to 3.5%. Source: CD4+ T cells sorted from PBMCs, taken 5 days after the yellow fever booster vaccination. These receptor sequences come from a man between 18 and 35 years old who received the YFV17D yellow fever vaccine.

The table lists this clonotype with a few counts. The chain couples TRBV6-2 or TRBV6-3 to TRBJ1-2; 7 bases map to TRBD1. Germline CDR1 is MNHEY and CDR2 is SVGEGT. The J segment lost 5 bases and the V segment lost 9 bases, leaving 9 bases of the junction unmatched. CDR3 length: 13 amino acids. The CDR3 is CASQLGTAYGYTF. The CDR3, as DNA: TGTGCCAGTCAACTAGGGACAGCGTATGGCTACACCTTC.

This sequence joins TRBV2 and TRBJ2-1, with D uncertain. CDR1 and CDR2 (germline): SNHLY, FYNNEI. This CDR3 is built from 11 residues. V dropped 4 bases and J dropped 12 bases, with 10 bases sitting between them. CDR3 loop: CASSVAGRQFF. The CDR3 DNA is TGTGCCAGCAGTGTAGCAGGAAGGCAGTTCTTC. Based on the CDR3 plus reference TRBV2 and TRBJ2-1, the full variable domain is EPEVTQTPSHQVTQMGQEVILRCVPISNHLYFYWYRQILGQKVEFLVSFYNNEISEKSEIFDDQFSVERPDGSNFTLKIRSTKLEDSAMYFCASSVAGRQFFGPGTRLTVL.

J is TRBJ2-2 and V is TRBV7-2, with unresolved D. The CDR3 runs to 14 residues. The germline V gene encodes CDR1 SGHTA and CDR2 FQGNSA. Trimming removed 7 bases at V and 6 bases at J, with 15 bases between. The CDR3 here is CASTPSARPGELFF. The CDR3 nucleotides read TGTGCCAGCACCCCAAGCGCCAGGCCCGGGGAGCTGTTTTTT.

This clonotype has ten or more counts. The gene calls are TRBV19 and TRBJ2-2, with no clear D. The CDR3 contains 14 residues. Germline lookup yields CDR1 LNHDA and CDR2 SQIVND (reference sequence). V was trimmed by 3 bases and J by 1 base, leaving 6 bases between them. The CDR3 DNA is TGTGCCAGTAGTATGGCAGAGAACACCGGGGAGCTGTTTTTT. It is translated as CASSMAENTGELFF. The complete variable domain, with remaining parts taken from reference TRBV19 and TRBJ2-2, reads DGGITQSPKYLFRKEGQNVTLSCEQNLNHDAMYWYRQDPGQGLRLIYYSQIVNDFQKGDIAEGYSVSREKKESFPLTVTSAQKNPTAFYLCASSMAENTGELFFGEGSRLTVL.

This clonotype was seen only a few times. The V call is TRBV19, the J call TRBJ1-1; 9 nucleotides match TRBD1. V lost 6 bases to trimming and J lost 6 bases; unmatched junction nucleotides: 14. The CDR3 totals 16 residues. The V gene's germline CDR1 is LNHDA and CDR2 SQIVND (reference sequence). CDR3 nucleotide sequence: TGTGCCAGTAGGGACAGGGGTTATTTCCCCTCTGCTGAAGCTTTCTTT. This translates into CASRDRGYFPSAEAFF.

This clonotype was counted only a few times. The rearrangement links TRBV2 to TRBJ1-5; maybe TRBD1 (5 bases). This CDR3 spans 15 amino acids. CDR1 is SNHLY, CDR2 FYNNEI, per germline. V was trimmed by 4 bases and J by 0 bases, leaving 10 bases between them. This CDR3 reads CASSADGTSNQPQHF. As DNA, the CDR3 is TGTGCCAGCAGTGCAGATGGGACTAGCAATCAGCCCCAGCATTTT.

This clonotype has only a few counts. The J gene is TRBJ2-1, the V gene TRBV29-1; no clear D. Trimming took off 4 bases at V and 9 bases at J, with 4 bases between the two ends. In germline, CDR1 is SQVTM, CDR2 ANQGSEA. The CDR3 has 9 residues. The CDR3 sequence is CSVGGEQFF. The CDR3 DNA reads TGCAGCGTTGGGGGTGAGCAGTTCTTC.

CDR3 bases: TGTGCCAGCTCACCGGGCGTCCGGGATACGCAGTATTTT. This translates into CASSPGVRDTQYF. This sequence joins TRBV18 and TRBJ2-3, with D hard to call. Trimming removed 3 bases from V and 6 bases from J, with 10 bases in between. The CDR3 runs to 13 residues. Per the germline V gene, CDR1 is KGHSH and CDR2 is LQKENI.

In this sample, this clonotype turned up many times. The rearrangement links TRBV7-9 to TRBJ2-5; perhaps TRBD1 as D (6 bases). The CDR3 runs 13 residues. CDR1 and CDR2 (germline): SEHNR, FQNEAQ (reference sequence). V was clipped by 3 bases and J by 5 bases, with 10 bases between them. The CDR3: CASSFGGAETQYF. In nucleotides, the CDR3 is TGTGCCAGCAGCTTTGGGGGCGCCGAGACCCAGTACTTC.

This clonotype was found a few times. DNA of the CDR3: TGTGCCAGCAGCTTTAGCGGGGGGGGAGGAGAGACCCAGTACTTC. Translation: CASSFSGGGGETQYF. The rearrangement joins TRBV9 to TRBJ2-5; 11 bases fit TRBD2. Germline-derived CDR1 and CDR2 are SGDLS and YYNGEE. The CDR3 contains 15 residues. V was pared by 4 bases and J by 4 bases, with 6 bases of the junction left unmatched.